A single TCR beta chain is shown here with its context. The V end was cut by 3 bases, the J end by 3 bases, with 9 bases between. CDR1 and CDR2 (germline): SGHTA, FQGNSA. The CDR3 covers 14 residues. This entry belongs to a study of blood T cell repertoires in COVID-19. Study-level background: Collection of acute and convalescent COVID-19 samples took place in the United States, Italy and Spain. T cells, B-cell-depleted T cells, or PBMCs provided the cDNA or gDNA that served as material.

Authors' methods: For nucleated cells, counts were estimated from reference gene primer amplification. Produced via immunoSEQ multiplex PCR; TCRdb's table is partial and in-frame only. The V and J calls and clone size are taken from that table; D and trimming were inferred from the DNA. There are about 260,000 clones in the sample; approximately 88% occur only once, and over 0.55% lies in the top ten. The TCR sequence derives from a human donor in a cohort sampled during active COVID-19. Sequenced sample: peripheral blood. The J gene is TRBJ2-4, the V gene TRBV7-2, with D perhaps TRBD1 (5 bases). This CDR3 is CASSLEQVKNIQYF. CDR3 sequence (DNA): TGTGCCAGCAGCTTGGAACAGGTCAAAAACATTCAGTACTTC.